The 5 T cell receptor beta chains in this list originate from one sample, sequenced in a study of vaccination effects on CD4 cells after COVID-19. No antigen has been identified for these receptors. Profiling relied on immunoSEQ multiplex PCR, and the TCRdb table lists in-frame clones only, not all of them. The sample lists tens of thousands of clones; around 67% were seen once. Before any sequencing was done, the ViraFEST assay used viral peptide pools to expand antigen-specific CD4+ T cells. On roughly day 10 of culture, CD4+ T cells were separated out. Vaccine recipients, nucleocapsid antibody negative, had no prior SARS-CoV-2 infection. The specimen comprised CD4+ T cells from PBMCs cultured with SARS-CoV-2 spike peptides, sampled before COVID-19 vaccination. These receptors were obtained from a human donor who received a COVID-19 vaccine.

The chain joins TRBV6-2 or TRBV6-3 to TRBJ1-1; 9 nucleotides align to TRBD1. Germline-derived CDR1 and CDR2 are MNHEY and SVGEGT. The CDR3 has 15 residues. V dropped 6 bases and J dropped 3; count of bases not matched to a gene: 8. CDR3 nucleotides: TGTGCCAGCAGCGGACAGGGGAGAGGGGACACTGAAGCTTTCTTT. This translates into CASSGQGRGDTEAFF.

The chain couples TRBV28 to TRBJ1-2; D gene unclear. The germline CDR1 and CDR2 sequences are MDHEN and SYDVKM. The CDR3 is 11 amino acids. Trimming pared 4 bases from V and 3 bases from J, leaving 3 bases between. The CDR3: CASSSHYGYTF. CDR3 in DNA: TGTGCCAGCAGTTCACACTATGGCTACACCTTC.

The chain joins TRBV5-6 to TRBJ1-3; possibly TRBD1 for D (6 bases). This CDR3 region has 16 residues. Trimming took 2 bases from V and 8 from J, leaving 20 bases between them. Looked up from germline, CDR1 is SGHDT and CDR2 is YYEEEE. CDR3 residues: CASSFTGFRRIDTIYF. The DNA of the CDR3 is TGTGCCAGCAGCTTTACAGGGTTTCGTCGAATAGACACCATATATTTT. The entire variable domain, with the rest obtained from reference TRBV5-6 and TRBJ1-3, is as follows: DAGVTQSPTHLIKTRGQQVTLRCSPKSGHDTVSWYQQALGQGPQFIFQYYEEEERQRGNFPDRFSGHQFPNYSSELNVNALLLGDSALYLCASSFTGFRRIDTIYFGEGSWLTVV.

This clone was counted a single time. This chain joins TRBV5-4 and TRBJ2-7; 7 bases are a match to TRBD2. The CDR3 spans 13 residues. The junction had 2 bases not matched to a gene; V was cut back by 3 bases and J by 2 bases. Germline values: CDR1 SGHNT, CDR2 YYREEE (reference sequence). CDR3 residues: CASSSGLAYEQYF. The CDR3 DNA sequence: TGTGCCAGCAGCTCCGGACTAGCCTACGAGCAGTACTTC.

The chain is built from TRBV5-5 and TRBJ1-2; tentatively, D is TRBD1 (6 bases). Trimming shortened V by 1 base and J by 6 bases, and 19 bases separated the two germline ends. Germline V gene data show CDR1 as SGHKS and CDR2 as YYEKEE (reference sequence). The CDR3 is 16 residues long. Here the CDR3 DNA reads TGTGCCAGCAGCTTGAGGGGGGAATTCTACCAAAATGGCTACACCTTC. Protein: CASSLRGEFYQNGYTF.